This T cell receptor beta chain derives from a study of T cell changes during pregnancy in multiple sclerosis (dated by TCRdb to between 2018 and 2020). Describing the broader study: In women with multiple sclerosis, the researchers looked at how the T cell repertoire shifted as pregnancy progressed.

Library preparation used the immunoSEQ multiplex PCR assay. The table comes from immuneACCESS by way of TCRdb, which keeps in-frame sequences with V and J called. Part of the clones is missing from these tables; in studies checked, under half for an unresolved V gene and the rest for unknown reasons. The sample table holds about 46,000 clones, of which 75% to 95% were seen once. The ten biggest clones cover 7.5% to 9% of the sample. About this clone itself: Its antigen remains undetermined. Base qualities are missing; no much larger clone stands one base away.

Including cysteine and phenylalanine, the CDR3 has 19 amino acids. Only CDR3 DNA remains: 57 bases, in frame from the first base. The V end loses 1 base and the J end loses 0 bases, and a stretch of 21 bases separates them. The germline V gene encodes CDR1 SEHNR and CDR2 FQNEAQ (reference sequence). The V gene is TRBV7-9 and the J gene is TRBJ1-1; D gene: possibly TRBD1, on 6 matching bases. Here the sequenced sample was CD8+ T cells from peripheral blood mononuclear cells, taken after pregnancy. This sequence was found in a female donor with multiple sclerosis, enrolled in a pregnancy study. The sequence in DNA is TGTGCCAGCAGCTTAGTGCGGCAGGGGCACATGGACTTGAACACTGAAGCTTTCTTT. The translation is CASSLVRQGHMDLNTEAFF. Supplemented by the reference TRBV7-9 and TRBJ1-1 proteins around the CDR3, the complete variable domain is DTGVSQNPRHKITKRGQNVTFRCDPISEHNRLYWYRQTLGQGPEFLTYFQNEAQLEKSRLLSDRFSAERPKGSFSTLEIQRTEQGDSAMYLCASSLVRQGHMDLNTEAFFGQGTRLTVV.